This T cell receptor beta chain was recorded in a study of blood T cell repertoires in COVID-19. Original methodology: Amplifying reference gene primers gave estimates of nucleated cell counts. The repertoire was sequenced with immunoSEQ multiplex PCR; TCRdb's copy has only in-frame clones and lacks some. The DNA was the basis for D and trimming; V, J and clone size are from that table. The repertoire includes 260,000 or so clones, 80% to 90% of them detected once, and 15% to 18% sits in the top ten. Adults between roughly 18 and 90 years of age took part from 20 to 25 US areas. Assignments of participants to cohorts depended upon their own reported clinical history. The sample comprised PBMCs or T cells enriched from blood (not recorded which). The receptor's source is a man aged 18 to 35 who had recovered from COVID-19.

In nucleotides, the CDR3 is TGCGCCAGCAGCTCCGGAGGTCAGGTATCCCACGAGCAGTACTTC. Amino acids: CASSSGGQVSHEQYF. The V and J genes are TRBV5-1 and TRBJ2-7; a possible D gene is TRBD2 (5 bases). The CDR3 runs 15 residues. Germline loops: CDR1 SGHRS, CDR2 YFSETQ. V gave up 3 bases and J gave up 5 bases, with 18 bases separating them.